A selection of T cell receptor beta chains follows, all from one sample in a study of quantifying T cell responses using KT2 cells. TCRdb re-called the UMI-ligation and nested PCR reads with MiXCR, one entry per CDR3 protein. Of over 55,000 distinct CDR3 sequences detected, about 12% appear once; the ten largest clones hold around 9.9%. What was sequenced was PBMCs spiked with cells of the T cell clone KT2. All receptors derive from a human donor. Both conserved end residues are part of each CDR3. The D gene is left open where the match is weak. Only some rows state a clone size, as once, few, many or a class for expanded clones.

v_call	clone_size	d_call	j_call	cdr3_nt	cdr3_aa
TRBV5-1	-	TRBD1	TRBJ1-1	TGCGCCAGCAGACCAGGGGGGGGGATGAACACTGAAGCTTTCTTT	CASRPGGGMNTEAFF
TRBV7-2	-	-	TRBJ2-3	TGTGCCAGCAGCTTCCGGGGGGCCAATACAGATACGCAGTATTTT	CASSFRGANTDTQYF
TRBV7-2	many	-	TRBJ2-1	TGTGCCAGCAGCTTTTCTCAGGAGCAGTTCTTC	CASSFSQEQFF
TRBV4-3	-	-	TRBJ2-7	TGCGCCAGCAGCCAAGGGACCTCCCGCTCCTACGAGCAGTACTTC	CASSQGTSRSYEQYF
TRBV5-1	few	-	TRBJ1-4	TGCGCCAGCTCGACAAACCCGGGCCAGAATGAAAAACTGTTTTTT	CASSTNPGQNEKLFF
TRBV9	once	TRBD2	TRBJ2-2	TGTGCCAGCAGCCAGCGGGGGGGAAACACCGGGGAGCTGTTTTTT	CASSQRGGNTGELFF
TRBV7-3	few	TRBD2	TRBJ2-1	TGTGCCAGCAGCGCAGCCGGGAGGTATGAGCAGTTCTTC	CASSAAGRYEQFF
TRBV12-3/TRBV12-4	-	-	TRBJ2-7	TGTGCCAGCAGTGAAAATCGGTACTACTCCTACGAGCAGTACTTC	CASSENRYYSYEQYF
TRBV7-3	-	-	TRBJ2-2	TGTGCCAGCAGCCCCGTCCGGGAAAGCACCGGGGAGCTGTTTTTT	CASSPVRESTGELFF
TRBV2	-	-	TRBJ2-3	TGTGCCAGCAGCGGGCTAGCGTCGACAGATACGCAGTATTTT	CASSGLASTDTQYF
TRBV11-3	many	TRBD1	TRBJ1-1	TGTGCCAGCAGCTCTTATGGGGGGACAGGGTTGGGAGCTTTCTTT	CASSSYGGTGLGAFF
TRBV11-2	many	-	TRBJ1-1	TGTGCCAGCAGCACCGTTACGGGGAAGGGCGCTGAAGCTTTCTTT	CASSTVTGKGAEAFF
TRBV5-6	many	-	TRBJ1-1	TGTGCCAGCAGCTGGGAGTCCACTGAAGCTTTCTTT	CASSWESTEAFF
TRBV20-1	-	TRBD1	TRBJ1-5	TGCAGTGCTCGAAGGGGGCAGAGGGGGGGAAGCAATCAGCCCCAGCATTTT	CSARRGQRGGSNQPQHF
TRBV11-2	many	TRBD1	TRBJ2-7	TGTGCCAGCAGCCCACTCCGGGGACAGTCCTACGAGCAGTACTTC	CASSPLRGQSYEQYF
TRBV5-1	-	TRBD1	TRBJ2-7	TGCGCCAGCAGCTTCAGAGGGACAGGGGACCACGAGCAGTACTTC	CASSFRGTGDHEQYF
TRBV20-1	-	-	TRBJ2-7	TGCAGTGCTAGCCTCCTTATGGAGCAGTACTTC	CSASLLMEQYF
TRBV5-1	few	-	TRBJ2-3	TGCGCCAGCAGGGACAACCAGATGGATACGCAGTATTTT	CASRDNQMDTQYF
TRBV7-2	few	TRBD2	TRBJ2-3	TGTGCCAGTCAACCTAGCGGGAGGGCTGCCGGGGTTACGCAGTATTTT	CASQPSGRAAGVTQYF
TRBV12-3/TRBV12-4	many	-	TRBJ2-2	TGTGCCAGCAATACAGGGAGGGCAGAAAACACCGGGGAGCTGTTTTTT	CASNTGRAENTGELFF
TRBV6-6	-	-	TRBJ2-3	TGTGCCAGCAGTTACGGGCTACCCCCCGATACGCAGTATTTT	CASSYGLPPDTQYF
TRBV3-1	-	-	TRBJ2-7	TGTGCCAGCAGCCTTTTGGACAACACGTACGAGCAGTACTTC	CASSLLDNTYEQYF
TRBV15	-	-	TRBJ2-7	TGTGCCACCAGCCACCGGGACACAGCCTACGAGCAGTACTTC	CATSHRDTAYEQYF
TRBV14	few	-	TRBJ2-2	TGTGCCAGCAGCCAAGACTTCTGGGACGGGGAGCTGTTTTTT	CASSQDFWDGELFF
TRBV20-1	-	-	TRBJ2-7	TGCAGTGCCGCAAAAGGGGACGGGAGCTCCTACGAGCAGTACTTC	CSAAKGDGSSYEQYF